One sample yielded the 15 T cell receptor beta chains listed below, sequenced in a study of regulatory T cells in long-lasting Graves disease. CDR3-region Arm-PCR and iRepertoire HTBI primers produced the TCR beta libraries. Each CDR3 protein is one row after TCRdb ran MiXCR on the multiplex PCR reads. The sample has 250,000 to 300,000 distinct CDR3 sequences, 20% to 25% seen once; the top ten hold 56%. Time point reported: persistent/refractory GD, antithyroid drugs over 5 years with positive TRAb. PBMC-extracted RNA yielded the TCR library. Sequencing used peripheral blood mononuclear cells (PBMCs), obtained when the disease was refractory, from a patient treated with antithyroid drugs. These receptors originate from a female donor with Graves disease.

This clonotype was counted at least ten times. The J gene is TRBJ2-1, the V gene TRBV7-2, with 7 bases lining up with TRBD2. The CDR3 consists of 13 residues. CDR1 SGHTA and CDR2 FQGNSA come from the germline V gene. The junction had 16 bases not matched to a gene; V was cut back by 10 bases and J by 13 bases. The CDR3 protein is CATKAGRLGEQFF. In DNA, the CDR3 is TGTGCCACTAAAGCGGGAAGGTTGGGGGAACAGTTCTTC.

V is TRBV3-1 and J is TRBJ2-2; tentatively, D is TRBD2 (6 bases). The CDR3 sequence is 18 residues long. The germline gives CDR1 LGHDT, CDR2 YNNKEL (reference sequence). Trimming cost V 6 bases and J 2 bases, with 22 bases left between them. DNA of the CDR3: TGTGCCAGCAGAGTTATCGTATCTAGCGAACGAAACACCGGGGAGCTGTTTTTT. It encodes CASRVIVSSERNTGELFF.

The sample holds many counts of this clonotype. The V gene is TRBV30, the J gene TRBJ2-7, with a tentative D call TRBD1 (5 bases). The CDR3 consists of 13 residues. The germline V gene has CDR1 GTSNPN and CDR2 SVGIG (reference sequence). With 4 bases removed from V and 0 bases from J, the gap between germline ends came to 10 bases. The CDR3 region is CAWKGASSYEQYF. Written as DNA, the CDR3 is TGTGCCTGGAAAGGGGCCTCCTCCTACGAGCAGTACTTC.

J is TRBJ1-3 and V is TRBV7-9, with 9 bases lining up with TRBD1. V shed 5 bases, J shed 2 bases, and the junction held 16 bases outside the gene matches. Germline CDR1 is SEHNR and CDR2 is FQNEAQ (reference sequence). The CDR3 totals 19 residues. DNA of the CDR3: TGTGCCAGCAGCCCTAGTGGGACAGGGTTTATTGTTCCTGGAAACACCATATATTTT. Translated: CASSPSGTGFIVPGNTIYF.

This clonotype was picked up many times. V is TRBV30 and J is TRBJ1-5; no definite D call. Germline V CDR1 and CDR2: GTSNPN, SVGIG (reference sequence). This CDR3 region has 13 residues. The V gene lost 2 bases and the J gene lost 0 bases, with 5 bases spanning the gap. CDR3 protein: CAWSIASNQPQHF. CDR3 coding DNA: TGTGCCTGGAGTATCGCTAGCAATCAGCCCCAGCATTTT.

CDR3 sequence: CSVEAQGDEQFF. In nucleotides, the CDR3 is TGCAGCGTTGAAGCACAGGGGGATGAGCAGTTCTTC. The genes are TRBV29-1 and TRBJ2-1; 8 bases map to TRBD1. The germline gives CDR1 SQVTM, CDR2 ANQGSEA. V was clipped by 1 base and J by 8 bases; unmatched bases: 1. The CDR3 has 12 amino acids.

This clonotype was seen at least ten times. The chain employs TRBV19 and TRBJ1-4, with TRBD1 matching 7 bases. Germline V CDR1 and CDR2: LNHDA, SQIVND (reference sequence). With 3 bases clipped from V and 7 bases from J, the junction kept 11 bases outside the gene matches. The CDR3 has 16 residues. The chain's CDR3 is CASSIASRTGREKLFF. In nucleotides, the CDR3 is TGTGCCAGTAGTATCGCCAGTCGGACAGGTCGTGAAAAACTGTTTTTT.

This clonotype was seen a handful of times. The chain uses TRBV10-2 and TRBJ2-5; D is tentatively TRBD1 or TRBD2 (6 bases each). This CDR3 spans 15 amino acids. The germline V gene has CDR1 WSHSY and CDR2 SAAADI. V was cut by 3 bases and J by 2 bases, with 13 bases left in between. CDR3 sequence: CASSDGGLTQETQYF. The CDR3 DNA reads as TGCGCCAGCAGTGATGGGGGGCTCACACAAGAGACCCAGTACTTC.

V and J are TRBV19 and TRBJ1-5; D call uncertain. The germline V and J ends were trimmed by 4 bases and 4 bases, with 11 bases remaining between them. The CDR3 consists of 14 residues. Germline-derived CDR1 and CDR2 are LNHDA and SQIVND (reference sequence). CDR3 loop: CASSKGILNQPQHF. The CDR3 nucleotides are TGTGCCAGTAGTAAAGGAATACTGAATCAGCCCCAGCATTTT.

This clonotype has a count of ten or more. This chain uses TRBV5-1 with TRBJ1-2; D is ambiguous. V lost 4 bases to trimming and J lost 6 bases, with 13 bases between them. The CDR3 covers 13 residues. Germline V CDR1 and CDR2: SGHRS, YFSETQ. CDR3 protein: CASSMERGDGYTF. CDR3 DNA: TGCGCCAGCAGCATGGAACGAGGTGATGGCTACACCTTC.

This clonotype occurred many times. This chain joins TRBV28 and TRBJ2-7, with 11 bases identical to TRBD2. Trimming removed 5 bases from V and 0 bases from J; junction bases left unmatched: 6. Germline V gene data show CDR1 as MDHEN and CDR2 as SYDVKM. The CDR3 has 16 amino acids. The CDR3 DNA sequence: TGTGCCAGCAGTCCGGGGACTAGCGGTCCCTCCTACGAGCAGTACTTC. Protein: CASSPGTSGPSYEQYF.

A few counts support this clonotype. The genes are TRBV27 and TRBJ2-7; 11 positions agree with TRBD1. This CDR3 comprises 13 residues. Germline V lookup: CDR1 MNHEY, CDR2 SMNVEV (reference sequence). Trimming took 7 bases from V and 3 from J; bases not matched to a gene: 2. DNA of the CDR3: TGTGCCAGCACGGGACAGGGGGTCTACGAGCAGTACTTC. This codes for CASTGQGVYEQYF.

The CDR3 DNA follows: TGTGCCAGCGGGGACTCAATCGGTAGCAGGGGGCTAAACTATGGCTACACCTTC. It translates to CASGDSIGSRGLNYGYTF. The rearrangement links TRBV28 to TRBJ1-2; 8 bases fit TRBD1. The V and J ends lost 8 bases and 2 bases, in that order; junction bases with no gene match: 19. The CDR3 is 18 amino acids. The V gene's germline CDR1 is MDHEN and CDR2 SYDVKM.

Regarding this clonotype: Given a much more abundant clone one base away, this may be a read error. The rearrangement links TRBV28 to TRBJ2-5, with D possibly called TRBD1 or TRBD2 (5 bases each). CDR3 length equals 14 residues. The germline gives CDR1 MDHEN, CDR2 SYDVKM. The CDR3 loop reads CASSLLGGQEAQYF. DNA for the CDR3: TGTGCCAGCAGTTTACTTGGGGGTCAAGAGGCCCAGTACTTC. Full variable domain (rest looked up from reference TRBV28 and TRBJ2-5): DVKVTQSSRYLVKRTGEKVFLECVQDMDHENMFWYRQDPGLGLRLIYFSYDVKMKEKGDIPEGYSVSREKKERFSLILESASTNQTSMYLCASSLLGGQEAQYFGPGTRLLVL.

This clonotype was recorded a few times. The V and J genes are TRBV9 and TRBJ1-6, with D uncertain. This CDR3 has 16 residues. Germline V CDR1 and CDR2: SGDLS, YYNGEE. With 0 bases removed from V and 0 bases from J, the gap between germline ends came to 7 bases. The CDR3 spells CASSVGESSYNSPLHF. The DNA for the CDR3 is TGTGCCAGCAGCGTAGGGGAGAGCTCCTATAATTCACCCCTCCACTTT.